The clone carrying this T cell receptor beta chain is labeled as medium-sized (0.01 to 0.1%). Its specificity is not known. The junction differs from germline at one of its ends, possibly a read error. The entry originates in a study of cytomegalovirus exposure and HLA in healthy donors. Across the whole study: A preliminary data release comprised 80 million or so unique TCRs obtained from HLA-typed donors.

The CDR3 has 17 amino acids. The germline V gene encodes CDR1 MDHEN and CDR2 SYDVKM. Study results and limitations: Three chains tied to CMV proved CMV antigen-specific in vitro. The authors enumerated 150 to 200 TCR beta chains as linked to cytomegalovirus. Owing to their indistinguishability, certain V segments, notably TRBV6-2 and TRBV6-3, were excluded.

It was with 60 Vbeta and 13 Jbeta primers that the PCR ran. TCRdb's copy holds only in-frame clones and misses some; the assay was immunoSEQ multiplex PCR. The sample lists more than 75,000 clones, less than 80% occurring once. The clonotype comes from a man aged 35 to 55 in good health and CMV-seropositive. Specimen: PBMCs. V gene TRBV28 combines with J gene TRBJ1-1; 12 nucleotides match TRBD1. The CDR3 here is CASSVAGTGGLKTEAFF. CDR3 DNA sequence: TGTGCCAGCAGTGTCGCCGGGACAGGGGGCTTGAAAACTGAAGCTTTCTTT.